This entry features one T cell receptor beta chain sequence. Its antigen is not identified. The CDR3 spans 14 residues. Losses at the gene ends were 4 bases for V and 4 bases for J; bases not matched to a gene: 7. Per germline, CDR1 SGHTA and CDR2 FQGTGA. Genomic DNA from each subset was divided evenly over several immunoSEQ plates. The data were produced by immunoSEQ multiplex PCR, yet TCRdb's version contains in-frame clones alone and is incomplete. The repertoire holds a few million clones, with around 95% as singletons. The data were obtained in a study of shared clonotypes between healthy human individuals. Across the whole study: Each donor's CD4 naive and CD4 memory cells filled three plates apiece, CD8 naive two, and CD8 memory one. Study-wide findings and caveats: In general, naive subsets displayed greater estimated richness than memory subsets did.

Positive CCR7 selection of CD45RO-negative cells yielded the naive CD8 cells, and terminally differentiated effector memory CD45RA+ cells were excluded. The TCR originated in a young man in good health. Some clones in this sample may be carry-over from other donors' samples. The chain employs TRBV7-3 and TRBJ2-7, with TRBD1 matching 7 bases. Sequencing was done on a sample of naive CD8+ T cells from PBMCs. The CDR3 nucleotides read TGTGCCAGCAGCTCGACCGGGACAGCATACGAGCAGTACTTC. Its translation is CASSSTGTAYEQYF.